This T cell receptor (beta chain) was profiled in a study of blood T cell repertoires in COVID-19. The overall study: From the United States, Italy and Spain came samples of acute and convalescent COVID-19. In each case, the material was cDNA or gDNA derived from T cells, B-cell-depleted T cells, or PBMCs.

V was clipped by 3 bases and J by 6 bases, with 22 bases between them. Germline V gene lookup returns CDR1 SGDLS and CDR2 YYNGEE. CDR3 length: 17 amino acids. TCRdb's copy holds only in-frame clones and misses some; the assay was immunoSEQ multiplex PCR. The table shows tens of thousands of clones, with 85% to 90% occurring only once. This TCR was recovered from a man in his 70s with active or convalescent COVID-19. The sample comprised peripheral blood. The chain employs TRBV9 and TRBJ2-1; a possible D gene is TRBD1 (6 bases). Written as DNA, the CDR3 is TGTGCCAGCAGCGAGACTTCCGGGACATTTATTCTCAATGAGCAGTTCTTC. Its protein product is CASSETSGTFILNEQFF.